The next 31 T cell receptor beta chains were all read from a single sample in a study of blood T cell repertoires in COVID-19. The table came from immunoSEQ multiplex PCR; TCRdb's copy has only in-frame clones and leaves some out. The repertoire consists of roughly 220,000 clones, with approximately 81% occurring once and the leading ten covering about 3%. Input material: peripheral blood. The receptors derive from a man aged 45-60 years who had recovered from COVID-19.

The chain is built from TRBV7-2 and TRBJ2-7; the D gene is possibly TRBD1 (7 bases). This CDR3 has 15 residues. Germline CDR1 and CDR2: SGHTA and FQGNSA. Trimming left V 3 bases short and J 6 bases short, with 18 bases between. DNA of the CDR3: TGTGCCAGCAGCTTGGCCTTTGCAGGGGGGATCGAGCAGTACTTC. Translated: CASSLAFAGGIEQYF.

The sample holds a few counts of this clone. This chain connects TRBV7-8 to TRBJ2-2, with a tentative D call TRBD2 (5 bases). Germline-derived CDR1 and CDR2 are SGHVS and FQNEAQ. The CDR3 length is 14 residues. V was clipped by 0 bases and J by 5 bases, with 7 bases between them. CDR3 sequence reads: CASSLAGATGELFF. CDR3 nucleotides: TGTGCCAGCAGCTTAGCGGGAGCTACCGGGGAGCTGTTTTTT. Combining the CDR3 with reference TRBV7-8 and TRBJ2-2 gives the whole variable domain GAGVSQSPRYKVAKRGQDVALRCDPISGHVSLFWYQQALGQGPEFLTYFQNEAQLDKSGLPSDRFFAERPEGSVSTLKIQRTQQEDSAVYLCASSLAGATGELFFGEGSRLTVL.

CDR3 protein: CASSNRDRAPNTEAFF. The DNA for the CDR3 is TGTGCCAGCAGTAACCGGGACAGGGCGCCGAACACTGAAGCTTTCTTT. This rearrangement joins TRBV6-6 to TRBJ1-1, with 9 bases that match TRBD1. Germline V gene sequence: CDR1 MNHNY, CDR2 SVGAGI (reference sequence). CDR3 size: 16 residues. After removal of 5 bases from V and 1 base from J, the junction contained 8 bases not matched to a gene.

V gene TRBV7-9 combines with J gene TRBJ2-7; D may be TRBD2 (7 bases). The CDR3 is made up of 14 amino acids. Germline CDR1 SEHNR, CDR2 FQNEAQ (reference sequence). The V end was cut by 1 base, the J end by 2 bases, with 9 bases between. CDR3 in DNA: TGTGCCAGCAGCTTAGTGGGGGGGCCCTACGAGCAGTACTTC. It encodes CASSLVGGPYEQYF.

This chain joins TRBV24-1 and TRBJ2-2; 11 bases align to TRBD1. The CDR3 spans 16 residues. V was clipped by 4 bases and J by 6 bases; unmatched bases: 6. Germline V gives CDR1 KGHDR, CDR2 SFDVKD. CDR3 sequence: CATSERWTGGPGELFF. The DNA of the CDR3 is TGTGCCACCAGTGAGAGGTGGACAGGGGGCCCCGGGGAGCTGTTTTTT.

The chain couples TRBV5-1 to TRBJ2-7; TRBD1 agrees at 8 bases. Germline loops: CDR1 SGHRS, CDR2 YFSETQ. Trimming took 4 bases from V and 2 from J; bases not matched to a gene: 8. This CDR3 comprises 15 residues. The DNA for the CDR3 is TGCGCCAGCAGCAGGACGGGACAGGAGCCCTACGAGCAGTACTTC. This codes for CASSRTGQEPYEQYF.

This chain uses TRBV10-3 with TRBJ1-1, with a possible D match to TRBD1 (6 bases). V shed 10 bases and J shed 3 bases, with 24 bases lying between them. The CDR3 length is 16 residues. CDR1 and CDR2 (germline): ENHRY, SYGVKD. CDR3 bases: TGTGCCACCTCGACGCTTACAGGGAAAGCAGACACTGAAGCTTTCTTT. Translated, it gives CATSTLTGKADTEAFF.

The CDR3 nucleotides are TGTGCCAGCAGTTACAGGGTAGGTGGCACTGAAGCTTTCTTT. This sequence encodes CASSYRVGGTEAFF. This sequence joins TRBV28 and TRBJ1-1; TRBD1 might be the D (6 bases). V was clipped by 4 bases and J by 4 bases, with 13 bases between them. Germline values: CDR1 MDHEN, CDR2 SYDVKM. The CDR3 totals 14 residues.

The chain joins TRBV5-4 to TRBJ2-1; D unclear. Germline V lookup: CDR1 SGHNT, CDR2 YYREEE (reference sequence). CDR3 size: 16 residues. The germline V and J ends were trimmed by 0 bases and 0 bases, with 10 bases remaining between them. CDR3: CASSLAGQNSYNEQFF. The CDR3 bases are TGTGCCAGCAGCTTGGCAGGTCAAAACTCCTACAATGAGCAGTTCTTC.

This chain connects TRBV5-6 to TRBJ2-7; D not resolved. This CDR3 has 15 amino acids. The ends were cut back, 0 bases at V and 1 base at J, with 11 bases in the middle. Germline lookup yields CDR1 SGHDT and CDR2 YYEEEE. Here the CDR3 reads CASSLAPTASYEQYF. For the CDR3, the DNA is TGTGCCAGCAGCTTGGCCCCCACAGCTTCCTACGAGCAGTACTTC. The full variable domain, its missing parts supplied by reference TRBV5-6 and TRBJ2-7, is DAGVTQSPTHLIKTRGQQVTLRCSPKSGHDTVSWYQQALGQGPQFIFQYYEEEERQRGNFPDRFSGHQFPNYSSELNVNALLLGDSALYLCASSLAPTASYEQYFGPGTRLTVT.

The rearrangement links TRBV11-3 to TRBJ2-2; TRBD1 aligns across 7 bases. The germline V gene encodes CDR1 SGHNT and CDR2 YENEEA. Trimming at V came to 4 bases and at J to 1 base, leaving 6 bases not matched to a gene. The CDR3 has 16 residues. CDR3: CASSSGRGRNTGELFF. As DNA, the CDR3 is TGTGCCAGCAGCTCGGGAAGGGGGCGGAACACCGGGGAGCTGTTTTTT. Full variable domain (remainder filled in from reference TRBV11-3 and TRBJ2-2): EAGVVQSPRYKIIEKKQPVAFWCNPISGHNTLYWYLQNLGQGPELLIRYENEEAVDDSQLPKDRFSAERLKGVDSTLKIQPAELGDSAVYLCASSSGRGRNTGELFFGEGSRLTVL.

The chain has TRBV4-2 and TRBJ1-4; D ambiguous. Between the trimmed V and J ends, which lost 0 bases and 0 bases, there was a span of 11 bases. The CDR3 length is 17 residues. CDR1 is LGHNA and CDR2 is YNFKEQ in the germline V gene. CDR3 in DNA: TGTGCCAGCAGCCAAGAAATTTTAAGCGCAACTAATGAAAAACTGTTTTTT. Protein: CASSQEILSATNEKLFF.

The V gene is TRBV5-5, the J gene TRBJ2-1, with 11 bases identical to TRBD2. Germline CDR1 and CDR2: SGHKS and YYEKEE (reference sequence). V shed 3 bases, J shed 7 bases, and the junction held 9 bases outside the gene matches. This CDR3 spans 16 amino acids. CDR3 in amino acids: CASSSATTSGNNEQFF. CDR3 sequence (DNA): TGTGCCAGCAGCTCTGCGACGACTAGCGGGAATAATGAGCAGTTCTTC.

The chain employs TRBV6-5 and TRBJ2-1, with 9 positions matching TRBD2. This CDR3 is 13 amino acids long. The ends lost 7 bases at V and 7 bases at J; junction bases unmatched: 5. From germline, CDR1 is MNHEY and CDR2 SVGAGI. CDR3 nucleotides: TGTGCCAGCAATCGGCTAGCGGGAAATGAGCAGTTCTTC. It translates to CASNRLAGNEQFF.

The chain carries TRBV2 and TRBJ2-7; D is unresolved. Germline values: CDR1 SNHLY, CDR2 FYNNEI. The CDR3 contains 16 residues. V was trimmed by 3 bases and J by 2 bases, leaving 17 bases between them. The DNA for the CDR3 is TGTGCCAGCAGTGAGAATTCAGCTCACTACCCCTACGAGCAGTACTTC. This translates into CASSENSAHYPYEQYF.

The genes are TRBV7-2 and TRBJ2-7; TRBD2 agrees at 7 bases. CDR3 length equals 15 residues. Trimming took 5 bases from V and 4 from J; bases not matched to a gene: 11. CDR1 is SGHTA, CDR2 FQGNSA, per germline. CDR3 sequence (DNA): TGTGCCAGCAGCACCCGGCCCGGGGGGATTTACGAGCAGTACTTC. This sequence encodes CASSTRPGGIYEQYF.

A single count supports this clone. The V gene is TRBV6-5, the J gene TRBJ2-7, with 7 bases identical to TRBD1. V lost 8 bases to trimming and J lost 0 bases; unmatched junction nucleotides: 10. In germline, CDR1 is MNHEY, CDR2 SVGAGI. This CDR3 has 15 amino acids. CDR3 sequence (DNA): TGTGCCAGCCGACGACAGGGATTGCCCTCCTACGAGCAGTACTTC. Protein sequence: CASRRQGLPSYEQYF.

The chain employs TRBV28 and TRBJ1-1, with 8 bases that match TRBD1. J was trimmed by 4 bases and V by 4 bases; bases with no gene match: 11. The CDR3 sequence is 16 residues long. Germline-derived CDR1 and CDR2 are MDHEN and SYDVKM. DNA of the CDR3: TGTGCCAGCAGTTCATCACCGGGACAGGTGACCACTGAAGCTTTCTTT. It yields the protein CASSSSPGQVTTEAFF.

The CDR3 here is CASSPRTDLNYGYTF. The CDR3 DNA reads as TGTGCCAGCAGCCCCCGGACAGACCTCAACTATGGCTACACCTTC. J is TRBJ1-2 and V is TRBV13; D might be TRBD1 (6 bases). The CDR3 runs 15 residues. V was cut by 5 bases and J by 2 bases, with 15 bases left in between. Germline V lookup: CDR1 PRHDT, CDR2 FYEKMQ (reference sequence). Using reference TRBV13 and TRBJ1-2 for the parts outside the CDR3, the full variable domain is AAGVIQSPRHLIKEKRETATLKCYPIPRHDTVYWYQQGPGQDPQFLISFYEKMQSDKGSIPDRFSAQQFSDYHSELNMSSLELGDSALYFCASSPRTDLNYGYTFGSGTRLTVV.

This clone has only a few counts. The V and J genes are TRBV27 and TRBJ1-5; D is possibly TRBD1 (5 bases). CDR1 and CDR2 from the germline V gene are MNHEY and SMNVEV (reference sequence). V was trimmed by 4 bases and J by 0 bases, leaving 16 bases between them. The CDR3 length is 17 residues. CDR3 nucleotides: TGTGCCAGCAGTTGCCCCGACGACAGTCTTAGCAATCAGCCCCAGCATTTT. The encoded protein is CASSCPDDSLSNQPQHF.

The genes are TRBV2 and TRBJ2-7; 7 nucleotides align to TRBD2. Germline V gene sequence: CDR1 SNHLY, CDR2 FYNNEI. Trimming removed 7 bases from V and 0 bases from J; junction bases left unmatched: 9. CDR3 size: 15 residues. For the CDR3, the DNA is TGTGCCAGCACTGCGACTAGCCCGAACTCCTACGAGCAGTACTTC. Its protein product is CASTATSPNSYEQYF. The whole variable domain, filled in from reference TRBV2 and TRBJ2-7, reads EPEVTQTPSHQVTQMGQEVILRCVPISNHLYFYWYRQILGQKVEFLVSFYNNEISEKSEIFDDQFSVERPDGSNFTLKIRSTKLEDSAMYFCASTATSPNSYEQYFGPGTRLTVT.

V usage is TRBV19 and J usage is TRBJ1-2; D is perhaps TRBD1 (5 bases). The CDR3 has 12 amino acids. Germline-derived CDR1 and CDR2 are LNHDA and SQIVND (reference sequence). V lost 10 bases, J lost 6 bases, and 15 bases lay in between. The CDR3 spells CAITQGINGYTF. The CDR3 DNA reads TGTGCCATCACCCAGGGCATAAATGGCTACACCTTC.

The genes are TRBV7-8 and TRBJ2-2; TRBD1 is a possible D gene (5 bases). This CDR3 contains 17 residues. The V gene lost 1 base and the J gene lost 0 bases, with 12 bases spanning the gap. CDR1 is SGHVS and CDR2 is FQNEAQ in the germline V gene. The CDR3 DNA reads as TGTGCCAGCAGCTTAGGGCCCAGGGTAGCGAACACCGGGGAGCTGTTTTTT. Translated, it gives CASSLGPRVANTGELFF.

The rearrangement uses TRBV28 and TRBJ1-4; maybe TRBD1 (5 bases). V was shortened by 6 bases and J by 5 bases, with 25 bases between the two germline ends. The CDR3 runs to 18 residues. CDR1 is MDHEN, CDR2 SYDVKM, per germline. CDR3 protein: CASSSGWLGQGRNEKLFF. In DNA form, the CDR3 reads TGTGCCAGCAGCTCTGGGTGGTTGGGGCAGGGCCGGAATGAAAAACTGTTTTTT.

The rearrangement joins TRBV27 to TRBJ2-1; D is uncertain. Trimming removed 0 bases at V and 9 bases at J, with 15 bases between. The CDR3 consists of 15 residues. Germline loops: CDR1 MNHEY, CDR2 SMNVEV (reference sequence). CDR3: CASSLSVPILPEQFF. CDR3 coding DNA: TGTGCCAGCAGTTTATCGGTGCCTATACTGCCTGAGCAGTTCTTC.

This clone was detected once. V and J are TRBV6-5 and TRBJ2-4; 7 positions agree with TRBD1. The ends lost 6 bases at V and 6 bases at J; junction bases unmatched: 8. The CDR3 is 14 residues long. The V gene's germline CDR1 is MNHEY and CDR2 SVGAGI. The CDR3 bases are TGTGCCAGCAGCAGACAGGGAATTGGAAACATTCAGTACTTC. Its translation: CASSRQGIGNIQYF.

This clone was observed a handful of times. V and J are TRBV12-3 or TRBV12-4 and TRBJ2-7; TRBD2 agrees at 11 bases. V shed 8 bases, J shed 3 bases, and the junction held 3 bases outside the gene matches. The CDR3 covers 13 residues. The CDR3 is CASGTSGSYEQYF. CDR3 DNA: TGTGCCAGCGGTACTAGCGGGAGCTACGAGCAGTACTTC.

The chain joins TRBV10-1 to TRBJ2-7; weak D call: TRBD2 (6 bases). Germline CDR1 WNHNN, CDR2 SYGVQD (reference sequence). The CDR3 sequence is 16 residues long. V lost 0 bases to trimming and J lost 4 bases, with 16 bases between them. CDR3 nucleotide sequence: TGCGCCAGCAGTGAGTCGGGGTCGGGAGCTCTGTACGAGCAGTACTTC. This gives the protein CASSESGSGALYEQYF.

The sample holds a few counts of this clone. The chain uses TRBV10-1 and TRBJ2-7; D call uncertain. CDR1 and CDR2 from the germline V gene are WNHNN and SYGVQD (reference sequence). Trimming pared 5 bases from V and 5 bases from J, leaving 16 bases between. The CDR3 covers 14 residues. Here the CDR3 reads CASSTAGRLHEQYF. DNA of the CDR3: TGCGCCAGCAGTACCGCCGGCAGGCTCCACGAGCAGTACTTC.

This sequence joins TRBV5-4 and TRBJ2-1; 8 bases are shared with TRBD2. Germline V gene lookup returns CDR1 SGHNT and CDR2 YYREEE (reference sequence). V lost 0 bases and J lost 3; bases outside the gene matches: 8. This CDR3 comprises 17 residues. CDR3 bases: TGTGCCAGCAGCTTGGTGCGGGGGGCGGGAGGCTACAATGAGCAGTTCTTC. The encoded protein is CASSLVRGAGGYNEQFF.

V usage is TRBV28 and J usage is TRBJ2-7; D is possibly TRBD1 (5 bases). The V gene's germline CDR1 is MDHEN and CDR2 SYDVKM. The length of the CDR3 is 15 residues. V gave up 6 bases and J gave up 4 bases, with 19 bases separating them. CDR3 DNA: TGTGCCAGCAGCCCTGGTGGACAATCTTCTTACGAGCAGTACTTC. This sequence encodes CASSPGGQSSYEQYF.